The present entry profiles one T cell receptor (beta chain) with its context. Its antigen is not known. The source of the sample is a study of T cells in narcolepsy. Turning to the study itself: Healthy controls were enrolled alongside patients with narcolepsy type 1 or type 2. Regarding the study as a whole: Autoreactive HCRT-specific and TRIB2-specific clonotypes were marked in same-patient CSF-versus-blood CD4+ comparisons. In some patient and control memory CD4+ samples, autoreactive clones were absent. Healthy controls reportedly lacked the autoreactive clonotypes serially found in patients' blood.

Sequencing was performed with immunoSEQ multiplex PCR; in TCRdb, only in-frame clones are kept and a portion is missing. The sample includes over 25,000 clones, roughly 88% of them seen just once. Germline-derived CDR1 and CDR2 are KGHSH and LQKENI. The CDR3 has 12 amino acids. V lost 4 bases, J lost 5 bases, and 5 bases lay in between. The genes are TRBV18 and TRBJ1-4; D is ambiguous. Material for sequencing was CD45RA- memory CD4+ T cells from PBMCs. The source of this sequence is a human donor with narcolepsy. The CDR3 region is CASSLKNEKLFF. The CDR3 DNA is TGTGCCAGCTCACTAAAGAATGAAAAACTGTTTTTT.